The 28 T cell receptor beta chains listed next were all sequenced from one sample in a study of blood T cell repertoires in COVID-19 (dated by TCRdb to about 2020). Receptors were amplified or captured by the immunoSEQ multiplex PCR assay. TCRdb took over this immuneACCESS table, retaining in-frame rearrangements with V and J assigned. Such tables are incomplete; in checked studies, under half of the missing clones stem from an unresolved V gene, and the remainder is unexplained. This sample has about 53,000 clones in its table, and roughly 89% of those were observed once. Around 2.9% of the sample is in the top ten clones. The sequencing input was peripheral blood. These TCRs come from an elderly man with acute or convalescent COVID-19.

The chain couples TRBV6-6 to TRBJ1-1, with 9 positions matching TRBD1. This CDR3 is 15 amino acids long. Germline trimming cut 2 bases from V and 4 bases from J; bases unmatched to any gene: 5. In germline, CDR1 is MNHNY, CDR2 SVGAGI (reference sequence). DNA for the CDR3: TGTGCCAGCAGTTACATACAGGGGGCGGTCACTGAAGCTTTCTTT. Amino acid sequence: CASSYIQGAVTEAFF.

V is TRBV10-3 and J is TRBJ1-6, with D hard to call. Trimming pared 4 bases from V and 5 bases from J, leaving 9 bases between. Germline V CDR1 and CDR2: ENHRY, SYGVKD. The CDR3 consists of 14 residues. CDR3 residues: CAISVRADNSPLHF. Here the CDR3 DNA reads TGTGCCATCAGTGTTCGAGCGGATAATTCACCCCTCCACTTT.

The rearrangement uses TRBV19 and TRBJ1-5; D perhaps matches TRBD1 (6 bases). V lost 4 bases to trimming and J lost 2 bases, with 9 bases between them. Per germline, CDR1 LNHDA and CDR2 SQIVND (reference sequence). The CDR3 runs to 14 residues. The CDR3 loop reads CASSTRQGNQPQHF. The CDR3 DNA follows: TGTGCCAGTAGTACTAGACAGGGCAATCAGCCCCAGCATTTT.

The chain recombines TRBV4-1 with TRBJ2-1; D is possibly TRBD2 (5 bases). Germline V gives CDR1 MGHRA, CDR2 YSYEKL. The CDR3 extends over 17 amino acids. The V gene lost 1 base and the J gene lost 0 bases, with 13 bases spanning the gap. The DNA for the CDR3 is TGCGCCAGCAGCCAAGTCATCGGTAGCGTCTCCTACAATGAGCAGTTCTTC. It specifies CASSQVIGSVSYNEQFF.

V is TRBV6-5 and J is TRBJ1-3; D perhaps matches TRBD1 (6 bases). Trimming pared 7 bases from V and 2 bases from J, leaving 9 bases between. CDR1 is MNHEY, CDR2 SVGAGI, per germline. This CDR3 is built from 13 residues. This CDR3 is CASTGGPGNTIYF. In nucleotides, the CDR3 is TGTGCCAGCACGGGGGGCCCTGGAAACACCATATATTTT.

The chain combines TRBV11-1 with TRBJ2-7, with TRBD1 as a possible D gene (6 bases). The CDR3 has 15 residues. Per the germline V gene, CDR1 is SGHAT and CDR2 is FQDESV (reference sequence). Between the trimmed V and J ends, which lost 3 bases and 3 bases, there was a span of 15 bases. For the CDR3, the DNA is TGTGCCAGCAGCTTCCGGGACACGGAAAACTACGAGCAGTACTTC. It yields the protein CASSFRDTENYEQYF.

This chain links TRBV18 with TRBJ1-1, with D unclear. Trimming pared 3 bases from V and 1 base from J, leaving 12 bases between. Germline V gene sequence: CDR1 KGHSH, CDR2 LQKENI. The CDR3 sequence is 15 residues long. For the CDR3, the DNA is TGTGCCAGCTCACCGGGTCTAACTACGAACACTGAAGCTTTCTTT. Translation: CASSPGLTTNTEAFF.

V usage is TRBV2 and J usage is TRBJ1-2, with TRBD1 as a possible D gene (5 bases). Germline CDR1 SNHLY, CDR2 FYNNEI. There are 14 residues in the CDR3. V was shortened by 0 bases and J by 4 bases, with 9 bases between the two germline ends. The CDR3 is CASSEAQTGYGYTF. CDR3 nucleotides: TGTGCCAGCAGTGAAGCGCAAACAGGCTATGGCTACACCTTC. The whole variable domain, remainder taken from reference TRBV2 and TRBJ1-2, is EPEVTQTPSHQVTQMGQEVILRCVPISNHLYFYWYRQILGQKVEFLVSFYNNEISEKSEIFDDQFSVERPDGSNFTLKIRSTKLEDSAMYFCASSEAQTGYGYTFGSGTRLTVV.

The chain is built from TRBV5-4 and TRBJ2-7; a weak D match, TRBD1 (6 bases). The CDR3 totals 14 residues. CDR1 and CDR2 (germline): SGHNT, YYREEE (reference sequence). V lost 4 bases, J lost 0 bases, and 11 bases lay in between. CDR3 loop: CASSPDRSSYEQYF. In nucleotides, the CDR3 is TGTGCCAGCAGCCCGGACAGAAGCTCCTACGAGCAGTACTTC.

CDR3 sequence (DNA): TGTGCCAGCTCACGGACAGTTGTACCCCTCCACTTT. It is translated as CASSRTVVPLHF. J is TRBJ1-6 and V is TRBV18, with a weak D call TRBD1 (6 bases). Germline CDR1 is KGHSH and CDR2 is LQKENI. The CDR3 loop spans 12 amino acids. Trimming shortened V by 4 bases and J by 12 bases, and 10 bases separated the two germline ends.

The chain uses TRBV7-8 and TRBJ2-1; 7 bases agree with TRBD2. Germline values: CDR1 SGHVS, CDR2 FQNEAQ. This CDR3 comprises 13 residues. J gave up 8 bases and V 8 bases, and 9 bases lay outside the gene matches. CDR3 DNA sequence: TGTGCCAGCGGGGGGGACTGGCGCCATGAGCAGTTCTTC. It is translated as CASGGDWRHEQFF.

The rearrangement links TRBV4-3 to TRBJ2-3; D unclear. Germline CDR1 LGHNA, CDR2 YSLEER. Trimming shortened V by 4 bases and J by 0 bases, and 11 bases separated the two germline ends. This CDR3 has 15 residues. The CDR3 DNA sequence: TGCGCCAGCAGCCCAAGATGGAGCAGCACAGATACGCAGTATTTT. It specifies CASSPRWSSTDTQYF.

This clone was observed a handful of times. In DNA form, the CDR3 reads TGTGCCAGCAGCCACGACAGGGCTTGGGAGCAGTACTTC. Amino acids: CASSHDRAWEQYF. The chain uses TRBV5-4 and TRBJ2-7, with 7 bases lining up with TRBD1. Germline V gives CDR1 SGHNT, CDR2 YYREEE (reference sequence). V lost 4 bases and J lost 7; bases outside the gene matches: 8. The CDR3 covers 13 residues.

The rearrangement joins TRBV7-3 to TRBJ2-1; TRBD1 matches 8 bases. This CDR3 spans 13 amino acids. In germline, CDR1 is SGHTA, CDR2 FQGTGA. V lost 4 bases to trimming and J lost 11 bases; unmatched junction nucleotides: 7. CDR3 sequence reads: CASSSMDRVKQFF. CDR3 in DNA: TGTGCCAGCAGCTCCATGGACAGGGTTAAGCAGTTCTTC.

The chain employs TRBV5-1 and TRBJ2-1; D gene uncertain. The length of the CDR3 is 15 residues. V dropped 3 bases and J dropped 3 bases, with 13 bases sitting between them. CDR1 and CDR2 from the germline V gene are SGHRS and YFSETQ. The CDR3 DNA follows: TGCGCCAGCAGCTCTGATCTCAGGCTCTACAATGAGCAGTTCTTC. It is translated as CASSSDLRLYNEQFF.

The V and J genes are TRBV5-4 and TRBJ2-1, with 10 bases matching TRBD2. Per the germline V gene, CDR1 is SGHNT and CDR2 is YYREEE (reference sequence). Germline trimming cut 4 bases from V and 2 bases from J; bases unmatched to any gene: 12. The CDR3 covers 18 residues. CDR3 region: CASSADRISGGTYNEQFF. In nucleotides, the CDR3 is TGTGCCAGCAGCGCTGACAGGATTAGCGGGGGGACCTACAATGAGCAGTTCTTC.

V and J are TRBV2 and TRBJ2-3; TRBD1 aligns across 7 bases. The germline V gene encodes CDR1 SNHLY and CDR2 FYNNEI. The V gene end was trimmed by 7 bases and the J gene end by 2 bases; junction bases not matched to a gene: 6. The CDR3 length is 14 residues. As DNA, the CDR3 is TGTGCCAGCATTTCGGGACAGTACACAGATACGCAGTATTTT. Its translation is CASISGQYTDTQYF.

The rearrangement uses TRBV6-5 and TRBJ2-5; D may be TRBD1 (6 bases). CDR1 and CDR2 from the germline V gene are MNHEY and SVGAGI. The V gene lost 6 bases and the J gene lost 6 bases, with 20 bases spanning the gap. The CDR3 is 15 amino acids. CDR3 sequence: CASSSTQGRVKTQYF. CDR3 sequence (DNA): TGTGCCAGCAGCTCGACGCAGGGGCGGGTGAAGACCCAGTACTTC.

The gene calls are TRBV3-1 (or the pseudogene TRBV3-2) and TRBJ2-1; D possibly corresponds to TRBD2 (7 bases). Germline CDR1 is LGHDT and CDR2 is YNNKEL (reference sequence). With 5 bases removed from V and 9 bases from J, the gap between germline ends came to 14 bases. CDR3 length equals 13 residues. The CDR3 DNA follows: TGTGCCAGCAGCTTGCACAGGGAGGGTGAGCAGTTCTTC. Its protein is CASSLHREGEQFF.

The chain couples TRBV6-5 to TRBJ2-7; possibly TRBD1 for D (6 bases). V lost 7 bases to trimming and J lost 0 bases, with 16 bases between them. CDR1 and CDR2 (germline): MNHEY, SVGAGI. The CDR3 has 15 residues. CDR3 in amino acids: CASNPRQALSYEQYF. Written as DNA, the CDR3 is TGTGCCAGCAACCCAAGACAGGCCCTCTCCTACGAGCAGTACTTC.

The chain joins TRBV2 to TRBJ1-6; perhaps TRBD1 as D (6 bases). The germline V gene has CDR1 SNHLY and CDR2 FYNNEI. This CDR3 comprises 16 residues. The germline V and J ends were trimmed by 6 bases and 6 bases, with 18 bases remaining between them. CDR3: CASRAGTIGINSPLHF. As DNA, the CDR3 is TGTGCCAGCAGAGCTGGGACAATCGGTATTAATTCACCCCTCCACTTT.

V gene TRBV5-4 combines with J gene TRBJ1-1; 9 bases agree with TRBD1. The CDR3 is 14 amino acids. Germline CDR1 reads SGHNT; CDR2 reads YYREEE (reference sequence). The V and J ends lost 2 bases and 4 bases, in that order; junction bases with no gene match: 3. CDR3 region: CASSFSDRGTEAFF. The CDR3 DNA sequence: TGTGCCAGCAGCTTCTCGGACAGGGGCACTGAAGCTTTCTTT.

This chain connects TRBV9 to TRBJ2-3; D is ambiguous. In germline, CDR1 is SGDLS, CDR2 YYNGEE. The CDR3 spans 16 residues. Trimming removed 1 base at V and 0 bases at J, with 12 bases between. The CDR3: CASSVTLLISTDTQYF. The DNA for the CDR3 is TGTGCCAGCAGCGTAACGCTACTTATAAGCACAGATACGCAGTATTTT.

CDR3 amino acids: CASSSPSGTGGWYEQYF. CDR3 bases: TGTGCCAGCAGCTCGCCCTCCGGGACAGGGGGCTGGTACGAGCAGTACTTC. This rearrangement joins TRBV11-3 to TRBJ2-7, with 12 positions matching TRBD1. The CDR3 is 17 amino acids. V gave up 4 bases and J gave up 4 bases; unmatched junction bases: 11. Germline V gene data show CDR1 as SGHNT and CDR2 as YENEEA.

The chain has TRBV19 and TRBJ1-1; D is undetermined. The CDR3 sequence is 15 residues long. V lost 5 bases and J lost 0, with 13 bases in between. Germline assignment: CDR1 LNHDA and CDR2 SQIVND (reference sequence). The CDR3 DNA follows: TGTGCCAGTAGTCGGGTGGTGGTGTTGAACACTGAAGCTTTCTTT. Amino acid sequence: CASSRVVVLNTEAFF. The full variable domain, completed using reference TRBV19 and TRBJ1-1, is DGGITQSPKYLFRKEGQNVTLSCEQNLNHDAMYWYRQDPGQGLRLIYYSQIVNDFQKGDIAEGYSVSREKKESFPLTVTSAQKNPTAFYLCASSRVVVLNTEAFFGQGTRLTVV.

The chain combines TRBV30 with TRBJ1-5; D uncertain. This CDR3 comprises 13 residues. Germline CDR1 reads GTSNPN; CDR2 reads SVGIG (reference sequence). V shed 0 bases and J shed 0 bases, with 3 bases lying between them. The CDR3 reads CAWSVLSNQPQHF. Here the CDR3 DNA reads TGTGCCTGGAGTGTACTTAGCAATCAGCCCCAGCATTTT.

The chain carries TRBV5-1 and TRBJ2-1; TRBD2 matches 11 bases. This CDR3 is built from 15 residues. Germline CDR1 and CDR2: SGHRS and YFSETQ. V shed 5 bases, J shed 3 bases, and the junction held 4 bases outside the gene matches. CDR3 in DNA: TGCGCCAGCAGTTACGGGACTAGCGGCTACAATGAGCAGTTCTTC. Protein: CASSYGTSGYNEQFF.

The CDR3 loop reads CASSLGSGGRAFF. For the CDR3, the DNA is TGTGCCAGCAGCCTGGGCTCGGGGGGCAGGGCTTTCTTT. The chain links TRBV14 to TRBJ1-1; a possible D gene is TRBD1 (6 bases). The CDR3 spans 13 residues. V lost 4 bases to trimming and J lost 11 bases, with 17 bases between them. The V gene's germline CDR1 is SGHDN and CDR2 FVKESK.